The clone carrying this TCR beta chain has a handful of counts. Its antigen is not known. This entry belongs to a study of blood T cells in healthy people across ages. General study points: Older age went with lower TCR beta diversity per million T cells, in a roughly linear way.

A second about 7 to 12 cycle PCR used barcoded and J-beta primers. One entry per CDR3 protein results from TCRdb running MiXCR on the 5' RACE reads. The table records about 800,000 distinct CDR3 sequences, 20% to 25% of them present only once. A further study also used this sample, focusing on T cells of mothers and their children. From that second work: A few healthy Caucasian mothers, along with their six children, were the donors. Some 3 million TCR beta reads per child versus over 10 million per mother.

Sequenced sample: blood. The source of this sequence is a boy aged 5-17 years in good health.

CDR3 nucleotide sequence: TGCAGTGCTAGAGATCCCGGGGCGTTGGGCAATCAGCCCCAGCATTTT. Translation: CSARDPGALGNQPQHF. The V gene is TRBV20-1, the J gene TRBJ1-5; perhaps TRBD1 as D (5 bases). Germline V gene data show CDR1 as DFQATT and CDR2 as SNEGSKA (reference sequence). Trimming removed 0 bases at V and 2 bases at J, with 14 bases between. The CDR3 sequence is 16 residues long.